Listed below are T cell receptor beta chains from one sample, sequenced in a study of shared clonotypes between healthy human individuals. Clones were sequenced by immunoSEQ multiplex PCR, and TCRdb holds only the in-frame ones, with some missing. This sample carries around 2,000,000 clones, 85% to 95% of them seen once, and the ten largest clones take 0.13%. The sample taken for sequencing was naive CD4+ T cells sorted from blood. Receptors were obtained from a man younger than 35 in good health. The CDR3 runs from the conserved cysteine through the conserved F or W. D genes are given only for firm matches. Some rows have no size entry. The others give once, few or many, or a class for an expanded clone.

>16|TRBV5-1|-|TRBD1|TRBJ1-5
CASSLTGGASNQPQHF
TGCGCCAGCAGCCTAACAGGGGGCGCGAGCAATCAGCCCCAGCATTTT
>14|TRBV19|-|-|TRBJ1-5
CASSIAGVNQPQHF
TGTGCCAGTAGTATTGCGGGGGTCAATCAGCCCCAGCATTTT
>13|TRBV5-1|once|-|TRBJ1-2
CASSLVSNYGYTF
TGCGCCAGCAGCTTGGTCTCTAACTATGGCTACACCTTC
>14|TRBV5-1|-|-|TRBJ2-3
CASRLWDPTDTQYF
TGCGCCAGCAGGTTATGGGATCCCACAGATACGCAGTATTTT
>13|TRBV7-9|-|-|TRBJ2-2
CASSLDFPGELFF
TGTGCCAGCAGCTTAGATTTTCCCGGGGAGCTGTTTTTT
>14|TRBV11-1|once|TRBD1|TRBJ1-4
CASSATDRGEKLFF
TGTGCCAGCAGCGCTACGGACAGGGGAGAAAAACTGTTTTTT
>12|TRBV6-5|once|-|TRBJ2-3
CASGSSTDTQYF
TGTGCCAGCGGATCTAGCACAGATACGCAGTATTTT
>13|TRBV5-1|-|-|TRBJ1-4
CASRPGTNEKLFF
TGCGCCAGCAGGCCCGGGACTAATGAAAAACTGTTTTTT
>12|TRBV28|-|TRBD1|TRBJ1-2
CASSLSGGGYTF
TGTGCCAGCAGTTTATCAGGGGGTGGCTACACCTTC
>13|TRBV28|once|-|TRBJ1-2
CASSLQDRYGYTF
TGTGCCAGCAGTTTGCAGGACCGCTATGGCTACACCTTC
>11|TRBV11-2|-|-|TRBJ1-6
CASSSKAPLHF
TGTGCCAGCAGCTCTAAAGCTCCCCTCCACTTT
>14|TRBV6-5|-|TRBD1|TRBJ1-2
CASSRDSDAYGYTF
TGTGCCAGCAGCCGGGACAGCGACGCTTATGGCTACACCTTC
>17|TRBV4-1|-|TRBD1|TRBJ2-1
CASSQNHRGANYNEQFF
TGCGCCAGCAGCCAAAACCACAGGGGGGCCAACTACAATGAGCAGTTCTTC
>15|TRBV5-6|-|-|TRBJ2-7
CASSLAIGISYEQYF
TGTGCCAGCAGCTTGGCCATAGGGATCTCCTACGAGCAGTACTTC
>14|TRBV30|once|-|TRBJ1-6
CAWSVQLYNSPLHF
TGTGCCTGGAGTGTACAGCTTTATAATTCACCCCTCCACTTT
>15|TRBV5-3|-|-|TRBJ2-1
CARSLTGVSYNEQFF
TGTGCCAGAAGCTTGACGGGGGTTTCCTACAATGAGCAGTTCTTC
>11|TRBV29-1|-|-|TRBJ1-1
CSVSMNTEAFF
TGCAGCGTTTCGATGAACACTGAAGCTTTCTTT
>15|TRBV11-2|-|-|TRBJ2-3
CASSVAGAHFGTQYF
TGTGCCAGCAGCGTTGCCGGGGCCCACTTCGGTACGCAGTATTTT
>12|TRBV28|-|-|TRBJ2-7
CASGRSSYEQYF
TGTGCCAGCGGTCGGAGCTCCTACGAGCAGTACTTC
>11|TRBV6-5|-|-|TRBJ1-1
CASTGNTEAFF
TGTGCCAGCACCGGGAACACTGAAGCTTTCTTT
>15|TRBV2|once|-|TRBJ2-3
CASSRRRGGTDTQYF
TGTGCCAGCAGCCGAAGGCGCGGGGGCACAGATACGCAGTATTTT
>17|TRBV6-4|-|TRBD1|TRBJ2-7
CASQPTGVPVLAYEQYF
TGTGCCAGCCAACCCACAGGGGTCCCCGTTTTGGCCTACGAGCAGTACTTC
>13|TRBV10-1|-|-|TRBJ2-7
CASSENQVGEQYF
TGCGCCAGCAGTGAGAACCAGGTCGGCGAGCAGTACTTC
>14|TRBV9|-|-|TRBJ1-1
CASSVAQQNTEAFF
TGTGCCAGCAGCGTAGCACAACAGAACACTGAAGCTTTCTTT
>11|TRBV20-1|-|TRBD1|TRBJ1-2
CSAGAGQIHTF
TGCAGTGCTGGGGCGGGACAGATTCACACCTTC
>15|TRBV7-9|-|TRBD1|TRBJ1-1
CASSPRQGENTEAFF
TGTGCCAGCAGCCCAAGACAGGGGGAGAACACTGAAGCTTTCTTT
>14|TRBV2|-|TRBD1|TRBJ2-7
CASKRDRTFYEQYF
TGTGCCAGCAAAAGGGACAGGACCTTTTACGAGCAGTACTTC
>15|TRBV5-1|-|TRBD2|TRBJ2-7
CASSLISGGPYEQYF
TGCGCCAGCAGCTTGATTAGCGGGGGGCCCTACGAGCAGTACTTC
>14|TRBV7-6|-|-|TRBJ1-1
CASSSYSEYTEAFF
TGTGCCAGCAGCTCGTACAGCGAATACACTGAAGCTTTCTTT
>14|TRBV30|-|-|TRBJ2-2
CARSKRADTGELFF
TGTGCCCGCTCCAAGCGGGCGGACACCGGGGAGCTGTTTTTT
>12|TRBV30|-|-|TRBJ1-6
CAWSVSSPPLHF
TGTGCCTGGAGTGTCTCTTCTCCACCCCTCCACTTT
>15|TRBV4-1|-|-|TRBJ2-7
CASSQDQHSSYEQYF
TGCGCCAGCAGCCAAGATCAGCATTCCTCCTACGAGCAGTACTTC
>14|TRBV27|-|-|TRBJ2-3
CASSSLFSTDTQYF
TGTGCCAGCAGTTCCCTATTCTCCACAGATACGCAGTATTTT
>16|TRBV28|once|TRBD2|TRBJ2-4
CASRSGGALAKNIQYF
TGTGCCAGCAGAAGCGGGGGGGCCTTAGCCAAAAACATTCAGTACTTC
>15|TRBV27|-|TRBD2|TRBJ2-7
CASRPLAGGPDEQYF
TGTGCCAGCAGGCCCTTAGCGGGAGGGCCCGACGAGCAGTACTTC
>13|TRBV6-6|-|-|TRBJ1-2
CASSFRTSSGYTF
TGTGCCAGCAGTTTTCGGACTTCTTCGGGCTACACCTTC
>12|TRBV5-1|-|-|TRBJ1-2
CASSLDRFGYTF
TGCGCCAGCAGCTTGGACAGGTTTGGCTACACCTTC
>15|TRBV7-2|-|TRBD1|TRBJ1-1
CASSSRQGASTEAFF
TGTGCCAGCAGCTCACGACAGGGGGCTAGTACTGAAGCTTTCTTT
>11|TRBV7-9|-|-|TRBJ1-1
CASSLSPEAFF
TGTGCCAGCAGCTTATCCCCTGAAGCTTTCTTT
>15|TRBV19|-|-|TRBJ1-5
CASSRTVYSNQPQHF
TGTGCCAGTAGCCGGACGGTATATAGCAATCAGCCCCAGCATTTT
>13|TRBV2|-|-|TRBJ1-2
CASSSGRTMGYTF
TGTGCCAGCAGTTCCGGACGGACTATGGGTTACACCTTC
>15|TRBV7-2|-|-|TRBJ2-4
CASSFQGQVKNIQYF
TGTGCCAGCAGCTTCCAGGGGCAAGTCAAAAACATTCAGTACTTC
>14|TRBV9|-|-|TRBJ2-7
CASSVGQPNYEQYF
TGTGCCAGCAGCGTAGGACAGCCTAACTACGAGCAGTACTTC
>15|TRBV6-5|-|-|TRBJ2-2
CASSYIRLQTGELFF
TGTGCCAGCAGTTACATTCGACTCCAGACCGGGGAGCTGTTTTTT
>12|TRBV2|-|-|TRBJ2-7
CASSLTGTEQYF
TGTGCCAGCAGCTTAACAGGGACCGAGCAGTACTTC
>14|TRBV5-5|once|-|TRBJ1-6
CASSLRGDEAPLHF
TGTGCCAGCAGCTTGAGAGGGGACGAAGCACCCCTCCACTTT
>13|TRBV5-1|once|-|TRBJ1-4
CASSLVPGSELFF
TGCGCCAGCAGCCTTGTCCCGGGATCGGAACTGTTTTTT
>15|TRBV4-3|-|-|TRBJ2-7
CASSQDRGLSYEQYF
TGCGCCAGCAGCCAAGATCGAGGACTCTCCTACGAGCAGTACTTC
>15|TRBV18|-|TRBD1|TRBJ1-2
CASSQSGQGSYGYTF
TGTGCCAGCTCACAATCGGGACAGGGCAGCTATGGCTACACCTTC